The 26 T cell receptor beta chains in this list originate from one sample, sequenced in a study of spatial heterogeneity in lung cancer. The sample's time point: sample taken at primary tumor resection. From the 5' RACE reads, TCRdb called clonotypes with MiXCR, one entry per CDR3 protein. The sample includes some 4,100 distinct CDR3 sequences, 8.5% of them seen just once. The study's findings and limits: How many expanded intratumoral alpha and beta TCRs were present tracked the tumor mutation count, which was a count of nonsynonymous mutations.

Their antigens remain unidentified. The sequencing used lung tumor tissue, collected at surgery. These receptors all come from a male donor with early-stage non-small cell lung cancer.

This clonotype is categorized as medium-sized. The rearrangement links TRBV13 to TRBJ2-7; 11 nucleotides align to TRBD2. V was pared by 5 bases and J by 6 bases, with 9 bases of the junction left unmatched. This CDR3 is built from 15 residues. Germline CDR1 and CDR2: PRHDT and FYEKMQ (reference sequence). The CDR3 DNA is TGTGCCAGCAGCCCACCGGGACTAGCGGTAGGCGAGCAGTACTTC. It specifies CASSPPGLAVGEQYF.

This clonotype is medium-sized by share. The chain recombines TRBV2 with TRBJ2-2; D gene ambiguous. The CDR3 sequence is 14 residues long. The germline V gene has CDR1 SNHLY and CDR2 FYNNEI. Trimming pared 9 bases from V and 6 bases from J, leaving 17 bases between. This CDR3 is CASRVPPLAGELFF. The CDR3 coding sequence is TGTGCCAGTCGAGTCCCCCCCCTCGCCGGGGAGCTGTTTTTT.

This clonotype turned up a few times. V and J are TRBV28 and TRBJ1-5, with TRBD1 matching over 7 bases. CDR1 MDHEN and CDR2 SYDVKM come from the germline V gene. Unmatched junction bases numbered 8, after V lost 10 bases and J lost 2 bases. CDR3 length equals 14 residues. In nucleotides, the CDR3 is TGTGCCACGAGGGACAGCAGGGGCAATCAGCCCCAGCATTTT. Translating it yields CATRDSRGNQPQHF. Complete variable domain (other parts from reference TRBV28 and TRBJ1-5): DVKVTQSSRYLVKRTGEKVFLECVQDMDHENMFWYRQDPGLGLRLIYFSYDVKMKEKGDIPEGYSVSREKKERFSLILESASTNQTSMYLCATRDSRGNQPQHFGDGTRLSIL.

The chain recombines TRBV27 with TRBJ2-3; 11 nucleotides align to TRBD2. CDR1 is MNHEY and CDR2 is SMNVEV in the germline V gene (reference sequence). The V gene end was trimmed by 5 bases and the J gene end by 0 bases; junction bases not matched to a gene: 7. This CDR3 contains 17 residues. This chain's CDR3 is CASSAGTSGASTDTQYF. CDR3 DNA: TGTGCCAGCAGTGCAGGGACTAGCGGAGCTAGCACAGATACGCAGTATTTT.

By share of the sample, this clonotype is medium-sized. The chain couples TRBV6-2 or TRBV6-3 to TRBJ2-2; D is uncertain. The CDR3 spans 12 residues. Germline-derived CDR1 and CDR2 are MNHEY and SVGEGT. V lost 4 bases, J lost 6 bases, and 6 bases lay in between. CDR3 bases: TGTGCCAGCAGTTGGCAGGCCGGGGAGCTGTTTTTT. This sequence encodes CASSWQAGELFF.

This clonotype is categorized as medium-sized (0.01 to 0.1%). The rearrangement joins TRBV7-3 to TRBJ2-5; D may be TRBD2 (5 bases). V gave up 3 bases and J gave up 5 bases, with 13 bases separating them. Per the germline V gene, CDR1 is SGHTA and CDR2 is FQGTGA. The CDR3 has 14 residues. The CDR3 DNA sequence: TGTGCCAGCAGCTTGGCGGGCGATACGGAGACCCAGTACTTC. Protein product: CASSLAGDTETQYF. The full variable domain, with the rest looked up from reference TRBV7-3 and TRBJ2-5, is GAGVSQTPSNKVTEKGKYVELRCDPISGHTALYWYRQSLGQGPEFLIYFQGTGAADDSGLPNDRFFAVRPEGSVSTLKIQRTERGDSAVYLCASSLAGDTETQYFGPGTRLLVL.

By share, this clonotype counts as medium-sized. The chain uses TRBV6-6 and TRBJ1-5; 9 positions match TRBD1. The V and J ends lost 6 bases and 6 bases, in that order; junction bases with no gene match: 9. The germline V gene encodes CDR1 MNHNY and CDR2 SVGAGI (reference sequence). The CDR3 is made up of 15 amino acids. Written as DNA, the CDR3 is TGTGCCAGCAGGTTGGGACAGGGATTCTCTCAGCCCCAGCATTTT. Its translation is CASRLGQGFSQPQHF.

As concerns this clonotype: Being one base from a much bigger clone, this may be a read error. V gene TRBV2 combines with J gene TRBJ1-4; tentative D call: TRBD1 (5 bases). CDR1 is SNHLY, CDR2 FYNNEI, per germline. This CDR3 is built from 17 residues. The CDR3 loop is CATKNRERSPRGEKLLF. CDR3 nucleotide sequence: TGTGCCACCAAAAACCGGGAGAGATCACCACGGGGCGAAAAACTGTTATTT. The complete variable domain, with remaining parts taken from reference TRBV2 and TRBJ1-4, reads EPEVTQTPSHQVTQMGQEVILRCVPISNHLYFYWYRQILGQKVEFLVSFYNNEISEKSEIFDDQFSVERPDGSNFTLKIRSTKLEDSAMYFCATKNRERSPRGEKLLFGSGTQLSVL.

This clonotype is medium-sized in the sample. This chain connects TRBV29-1 to TRBJ2-7; tentative D call: TRBD2 (5 bases). Trimming took off 4 bases at V and 2 bases at J, with 12 bases between the two ends. The CDR3 covers 13 residues. Germline CDR1 is SQVTM and CDR2 is ANQGSEA. The CDR3 region is CSVGSSVPYEQYF. The DNA of the CDR3 is TGCAGCGTTGGGAGTAGCGTGCCCTACGAGCAGTACTTC.

This clonotype rates as medium-sized. This rearrangement joins TRBV2 to TRBJ2-1; 7 nucleotides align to TRBD2. CDR1 and CDR2 (germline): SNHLY, FYNNEI. CDR3 length: 15 amino acids. V shed 6 bases and J 3 bases; nucleotides not matched to a gene: 8. CDR3 sequence: CASRPGTTYYNEQFF. In DNA form, the CDR3 reads TGTGCCAGCAGACCCGGGACTACCTACTACAATGAGCAGTTCTTC. The full variable domain, with the rest looked up from reference TRBV2 and TRBJ2-1, is EPEVTQTPSHQVTQMGQEVILRCVPISNHLYFYWYRQILGQKVEFLVSFYNNEISEKSEIFDDQFSVERPDGSNFTLKIRSTKLEDSAMYFCASRPGTTYYNEQFFGPGTRLTVL.

Only a few counts were recorded for this clonotype. The genes are TRBV16 and TRBJ1-6; 8 bases line up with TRBD1. In germline, CDR1 is KGHSY, CDR2 FQNENV. CDR3 length: 17 residues. V gave up 3 bases and J gave up 4 bases; unmatched junction bases: 8. This CDR3 is CASSHPGTGDYNSPLHF. The DNA of the CDR3 is TGTGCCAGCAGCCATCCAGGGACAGGAGATTATAATTCACCCCTCCACTTT.

This clonotype was counted ten times or more. V gene TRBV6-5 combines with J gene TRBJ2-7; perhaps TRBD1 as D (7 bases). Germline lookup yields CDR1 MNHEY and CDR2 SVGAGI. The CDR3 loop spans 17 amino acids. V dropped 6 bases and J dropped 4 bases, with 25 bases sitting between them. The DNA of the CDR3 is TGTGCCAGCAGGGTCAGGGGGAGTAGCGGAATCCCTTACGAGCAGTACTTC. Protein product: CASRVRGSSGIPYEQYF.

On this clonotype: A much larger clone differs from this one at a single base, so this may be a read error. V usage is TRBV7-7 and J usage is TRBJ2-1, with 9 nucleotides matching TRBD2. The CDR3 length is 16 residues. Germline loops: CDR1 SSHAT, CDR2 FNYEAQ (reference sequence). DNA of the CDR3: TGTGCTAGCCGCTTAAGGGGTCTAGCGGGATATAATGAGCAGTTCTTC. Translating gives CASRLRGLAGYNEQFF. Full variable domain (outside the CDR3, taken from reference TRBV7-7 and TRBJ2-1): GAGVSQSPRYKVTKRGQDVTLRCDPISSHATLYWYQQALGQGPEFLTYFNYEAQPDKSGLPSDRFSAERPEGSISTLTIQRTEQRDSAMYRCASRLRGLAGYNEQFFGPGTRLTVL.

This clonotype has at least ten counts. V and J are TRBV9 and TRBJ1-4; 9 bases match TRBD1. The CDR3 is made up of 15 amino acids. The germline CDR1 and CDR2 sequences are SGDLS and YYNGEE. Trimming removed 3 bases from V and 5 bases from J; junction bases left unmatched: 5. The CDR3 region is CASSARTGANEKLFF. The DNA for the CDR3 is TGTGCCAGCAGCGCCCGGACAGGGGCAAATGAAAAACTGTTTTTT.

This clonotype ranks as medium-sized. V gene TRBV6-5 combines with J gene TRBJ2-5; 8 bases fit TRBD1. V lost 0 bases, J lost 5 bases, and 8 bases stayed unmatched. CDR1 is MNHEY and CDR2 is SVGAGI in the germline V gene. This CDR3 spans 16 amino acids. The DNA for the CDR3 is TGTGCCAGCAGTTACTCGGCAGGGGGCGCGTGGGAGACCCAGTACTTC. This codes for CASSYSAGGAWETQYF.

In its sample, this clonotype is medium-sized (0.01 to 0.1%). The chain carries TRBV20-1 and TRBJ2-3, with TRBD1 matching 9 bases. Germline CDR1 DFQATT, CDR2 SNEGSKA (reference sequence). There are 15 residues in the CDR3. With V trimmed by 3 bases and J by 6 bases, 10 bases remained unmatched. CDR3 amino acids: CSASHPGQGLDTQYF. In nucleotides, the CDR3 is TGCAGTGCTAGTCATCCGGGACAGGGCCTGGATACGCAGTATTTT.

This clonotype is medium-sized (0.01 to 0.1%). As DNA, the CDR3 is TGTGCCAGCAGCCGAAGCGGGGGGCTCTACGAGCAGTACTTC. Amino acid sequence: CASSRSGGLYEQYF. V and J are TRBV5-4 and TRBJ2-7, with 9 bases matching TRBD2. The CDR3 is 14 amino acids. V lost 4 bases, J lost 3 bases, and 5 bases stayed unmatched. Germline values: CDR1 SGHNT, CDR2 YYREEE (reference sequence).

This clonotype was counted ten times or more. The chain carries TRBV2 and TRBJ2-1; D assignment may be TRBD1 or TRBD2 (5 bases each). This CDR3 has 12 amino acids. Germline V gene sequence: CDR1 SNHLY, CDR2 FYNNEI. V was shortened by 6 bases and J by 12 bases, with 15 bases between the two germline ends. The CDR3 sequence is CASSGDVAVQFF. The CDR3 region has the DNA TGTGCCAGCAGCGGGGACGTAGCTGTGCAGTTCTTC.

This clonotype came up a few times. The V and J genes are TRBV7-2 and TRBJ2-1; D ambiguous. V lost 0 bases, J lost 8 bases, and 11 bases lay in between. Germline CDR1 and CDR2: SGHTA and FQGNSA. The CDR3 runs to 14 residues. The CDR3 loop reads CASSLAGRIDEQFF. For the CDR3, the DNA is TGTGCCAGCAGCTTAGCCGGCCGTATCGATGAGCAGTTCTTC.

By sample share, this clonotype is medium-sized (0.01 to 0.1%). The chain employs TRBV24-1 and TRBJ2-1; D unresolved. CDR1 and CDR2 (germline): KGHDR, SFDVKD. The ends were cut back, 4 bases at V and 6 bases at J, with 15 bases in the middle. The CDR3 has 15 amino acids. The CDR3 sequence: CATSDPAASSNEQFF. The CDR3 nucleotides are TGTGCCACCAGTGACCCCGCCGCCTCCAGCAATGAGCAGTTCTTC.

By sample fraction, this clonotype is medium-sized. This chain links TRBV11-2 with TRBJ2-5; D is possibly TRBD2 (5 bases). The CDR3 sequence is 14 residues long. V lost 5 bases to trimming and J lost 5 bases, with 15 bases between them. The germline gives CDR1 SGHAT, CDR2 FQNNGV. In nucleotides, the CDR3 is TGTGCCAGCAGCGTCGGAAACGGGATGGAGACCCAGTACTTC. Protein product: CASSVGNGMETQYF.

This clonotype was counted only a few times. The rearrangement uses TRBV7-9 and TRBJ2-3; no reliable D call. Trimming removed 4 bases at V and 2 bases at J, with 7 bases between. The germline gives CDR1 SEHNR, CDR2 FQNEAQ (reference sequence). This CDR3 is 13 amino acids long. CDR3 coding DNA: TGTGCCAGCAGCTCGGAGAACACAGATACGCAGTATTTT. This gives the protein CASSSENTDTQYF. Full variable domain (outside the CDR3, taken from reference TRBV7-9 and TRBJ2-3): DTGVSQNPRHKITKRGQNVTFRCDPISEHNRLYWYRQTLGQGPEFLTYFQNEAQLEKSRLLSDRFSAERPKGSFSTLEIQRTEQGDSAMYLCASSSENTDTQYFGPGTRLTVL.

This clonotype is labeled as medium-sized. The genes are TRBV25-1 and TRBJ1-1, with a weak D call TRBD1 (6 bases). Germline V lookup: CDR1 MGHDK, CDR2 SYGVNS. The CDR3 is 13 amino acids. The V end was cut by 6 bases, the J end by 4 bases, with 12 bases between. CDR3 nucleotides: TGTGCCAGCAGACTAGGGGGGTCCACTGAAGCTTTCTTT. Translating it yields CASRLGGSTEAFF.

The chain couples TRBV20-1 to TRBJ2-6; 12 bases are shared with TRBD1. The CDR3 runs 17 residues. V was clipped by 6 bases and J by 1 base; unmatched bases: 7. CDR1 DFQATT and CDR2 SNEGSKA come from the germline V gene (reference sequence). CDR3 nucleotides: TGCAGTGCGTTAGGGACAGGGGGCAAATCTGGGGCCAACGTCCTGACTTTC. It translates to CSALGTGGKSGANVLTF.

Judged by abundance, this clonotype is medium-sized. This chain connects TRBV5-1 to TRBJ2-2; 12 nucleotides agree with TRBD2. The germline V gene has CDR1 SGHRS and CDR2 YFSETQ. V lost 2 bases to trimming and J lost 6 bases; unmatched junction nucleotides: 2. This CDR3 has 15 amino acids. In DNA, the CDR3 is TGCGCCAGCAGCTTCCTAGCGGGAGGGGCCGGGGAGCTGTTTTTT. Amino acids: CASSFLAGGAGELFF.

This clonotype was seen a few times. V gene TRBV20-1 combines with J gene TRBJ2-7, with 10 bases lining up with TRBD2. The CDR3 extends over 14 amino acids. Germline V gene lookup returns CDR1 DFQATT and CDR2 SNEGSKA (reference sequence). With V trimmed by 6 bases and J by 0 bases, 5 bases remained unmatched. The CDR3 loop is CSASGTSVSYEQYF. The CDR3 bases are TGCAGTGCGAGCGGGACTAGCGTCTCCTACGAGCAGTACTTC.